This entry lists 8 T cell receptor beta chains sequenced from one sample in a study of vaccination and CD4 T cells after COVID-19. Their antigens are not known. Specified treatment: approximately nine-day PBMC culture with coronavirus spike peptide pools or control peptides (ViraFEST assay). Oncomine TCR Beta short-read sequencing was applied to DNA from cultured CD4+ T cells. One entry per CDR3 protein, called by TCRdb with MiXCR from the PCR reads. The top ten clones hold 5.5% of a sample with about 20,000 distinct CDR3 sequences, almost 50% of them seen once. Sequenced: CD4+ T cells from blood, cultured in vitro. The origin of the receptors is a human donor who had recovered from COVID-19.

Only a few counts were recorded for this clonotype. The chain carries TRBV30 and TRBJ1-5; a possible D gene is TRBD1 (5 bases). The V end lost 1 base, the J end lost 2 bases, and 18 bases lay between the germline ends. The length of the CDR3 is 17 residues. CDR1 is GTSNPN, CDR2 SVGIG, per germline (reference sequence). CDR3 nucleotides: TGTGCCTGGAGTGACGGGGGGGAAAGTAAAGGCAATCAGCCCCAGCATTTT. Encoded protein: CAWSDGGESKGNQPQHF. Based on the CDR3 plus reference TRBV30 and TRBJ1-5, the full variable domain is SQTIHQWPATLVQPVGSPLSLECTVEGTSNPNLYWYRQAAGRGLQLLFYSVGIGQISSEVPQNLSASRPQDRQFILSSKKLLLSDSGFYLCAWSDGGESKGNQPQHFGDGTRLSIL.

The V call is TRBV18, the J call TRBJ2-7; D is perhaps TRBD1 or TRBD2 (5 bases each). The CDR3 totals 14 residues. Trimming took off 6 bases at V and 0 bases at J, with 12 bases between the two ends. The V gene's germline CDR1 is KGHSH and CDR2 LQKENI. In nucleotides, the CDR3 is TGTGCCAGCTCGCCCGGGACGGTCTCCTACGAGCAGTACTTC. It codes for CASSPGTVSYEQYF.

This clonotype came up a few times. The genes are TRBV15 and TRBJ2-5; 7 nucleotides align to TRBD2. CDR1 and CDR2 from the germline V gene are LNHNV and YYDKDF (reference sequence). With V trimmed by 0 bases and J by 7 bases, 11 bases remained unmatched. The CDR3 has 16 amino acids. The CDR3 spells CATSRDGGAGSGTQYF. CDR3 sequence (DNA): TGTGCCACCAGCAGAGATGGAGGAGCGGGGTCAGGGACCCAGTACTTC.

This clonotype was found once. DNA of the CDR3: TGTGCCAGCAGAAGGGTAGGTCGGGACATTCAGTACTTC. Protein product: CASRRVGRDIQYF. This chain connects TRBV12-3 or TRBV12-4 to TRBJ2-4, with D uncertain. V gave up 6 bases and J gave up 8 bases, with 14 bases separating them. This CDR3 is 13 amino acids long.

The rearrangement uses TRBV27 and TRBJ2-3; D call uncertain. V was clipped by 5 bases and J by 1 base, with 7 bases between them. The germline gives CDR1 MNHEY, CDR2 SMNVEV (reference sequence). The CDR3 is 13 residues long. The CDR3 reads CASSLTRTDTQYF. The CDR3 DNA follows: TGTGCCAGCAGTCTCACACGCACAGATACGCAGTATTTT.

This clonotype came up a few times. The chain employs TRBV20-1 and TRBJ1-5; TRBD1 aligns across 8 bases. Per germline, CDR1 DFQATT and CDR2 SNEGSKA (reference sequence). V dropped 6 bases and J dropped 3; count of bases not matched to a gene: 13. This CDR3 is built from 16 residues. CDR3 sequence (DNA): TGCAGTGCAGCTACGGACAGGGCTCTCTACAATCAGCCCCAGCATTTT. Translated: CSAATDRALYNQPQHF.

This chain joins TRBV11-3 and TRBJ2-7; D is unclear. V lost 0 bases and J 6 bases, leaving 15 bases between the germline ends. The CDR3 runs 15 residues. Germline-derived CDR1 and CDR2 are SGHNT and YENEEA. Here the CDR3 DNA reads TGTGCCAGCAGCTTAGATCCGGGTCTGAGACCCGAGCAGTACTTC. Its translation is CASSLDPGLRPEQYF. Together with reference TRBV11-3 and TRBJ2-7, the CDR3 gives the full variable domain: EAGVVQSPRYKIIEKKQPVAFWCNPISGHNTLYWYLQNLGQGPELLIRYENEEAVDDSQLPKDRFSAERLKGVDSTLKIQPAELGDSAVYLCASSLDPGLRPEQYFGPGTRLTVT.

This rearrangement joins TRBV7-2 to TRBJ2-7; a possible D gene is TRBD2 (5 bases). CDR3 length: 14 residues. V was trimmed by 1 base and J by 7 bases, leaving 14 bases between them. Germline CDR1 SGHTA, CDR2 FQGNSA. CDR3 sequence reads: CASSLDSGLREQYF. CDR3 sequence (DNA): TGTGCCAGCAGCTTAGACTCGGGATTACGAGAGCAGTACTTC.